This TCR beta chain was sequenced in a study of T cells in localized non-small cell lung cancer. Study conclusions and caveats: One tumor region alone was sequenced, and heterogeneity therefore remains possible. Clonality peaked in uninvolved adjacent lung rather than tumor. Longer overall survival accompanied higher blood T cell density. Researchers found a median approximately 53 of the top 100 tumor clones in adjacent lung.

This table comes from immunoSEQ multiplex PCR, and its TCRdb copy is limited to in-frame clones, with some not included. The sample lists 2,000 or so clones, under 30% occurring once. J lost 0 bases, V lost 6 bases, and 15 bases had no gene match. Germline values: CDR1 SGHRS, CDR2 YFSETQ. CDR3 length equals 17 residues. On this clone itself: Its antigen is still unknown.

The chain has TRBV5-1 and TRBJ2-7; TRBD1 matches 7 bases. The sample was normal lung tissue next to the tumor, taken before any cancer treatment. The clonotype comes from a woman between 35 and 70 years old with stage II lung adenocarcinoma. CDR3 sequence: CASNSDRASQDSYEQYF. The CDR3 DNA sequence: TGCGCCAGCAACTCCGACAGGGCCTCCCAAGACTCCTACGAGCAGTACTTC. The whole variable domain, remainder taken from reference TRBV5-1 and TRBJ2-7, is KAGVTQTPRYLIKTRGQQVTLSCSPISGHRSVSWYQQTPGQGLQFLFEYFSETQRNKGNFPGRFSGRQFSNSRSEMNVSTLELGDSALYLCASNSDRASQDSYEQYFGPGTRLTVT.